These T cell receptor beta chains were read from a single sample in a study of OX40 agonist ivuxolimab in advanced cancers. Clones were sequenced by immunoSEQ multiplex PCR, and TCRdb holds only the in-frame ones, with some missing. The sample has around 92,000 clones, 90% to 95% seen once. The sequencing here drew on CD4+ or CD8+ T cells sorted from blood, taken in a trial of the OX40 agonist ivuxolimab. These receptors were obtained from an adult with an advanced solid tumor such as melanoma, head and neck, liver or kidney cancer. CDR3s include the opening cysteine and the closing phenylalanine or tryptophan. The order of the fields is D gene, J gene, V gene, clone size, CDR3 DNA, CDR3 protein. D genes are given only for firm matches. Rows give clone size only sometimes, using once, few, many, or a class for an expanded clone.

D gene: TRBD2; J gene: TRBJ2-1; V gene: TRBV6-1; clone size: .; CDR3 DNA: TGTGCCAGCAGTGTGACTAGCGGGAGGGCCCTCTACAATGAGCAGTTCTTC; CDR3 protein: CASSVTSGRALYNEQFF
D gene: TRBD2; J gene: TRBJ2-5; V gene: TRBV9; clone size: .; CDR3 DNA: TGTGCCAGCAGCGGTACGCCGGGACTAGCGGATCAAGAGACCCAGTACTTC; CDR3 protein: CASSGTPGLADQETQYF
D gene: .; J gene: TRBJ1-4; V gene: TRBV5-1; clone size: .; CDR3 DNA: TGCGCCAGCAGCTTGGGAGCAGGGCAAAAACTGTTTTTT; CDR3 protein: CASSLGAGQKLFF
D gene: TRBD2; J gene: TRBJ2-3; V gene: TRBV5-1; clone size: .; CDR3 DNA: TGCGCCAGCAGCCCGGGACTAGCGGGAGGCTCAGATACGCAGTATTTT; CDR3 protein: CASSPGLAGGSDTQYF
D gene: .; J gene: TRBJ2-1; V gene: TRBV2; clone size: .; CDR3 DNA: TGTGCCAGCAGTGAACAGGGGAGGTTTGTTGAGGATGAGCAGTTCTTC; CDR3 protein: CASSEQGRFVEDEQFF
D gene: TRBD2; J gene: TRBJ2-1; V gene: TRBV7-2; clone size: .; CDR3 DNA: TGTGCCAGCAGCTTAGTAGGGACTAGCCCGTCCCATGAGCAGTTCTTC; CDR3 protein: CASSLVGTSPSHEQFF
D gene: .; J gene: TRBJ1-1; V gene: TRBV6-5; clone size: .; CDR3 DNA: TGTGCCAGCAGTTACTCGGGCAGGGCTGGAACTGAAGCTTTCTTT; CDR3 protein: CASSYSGRAGTEAFF
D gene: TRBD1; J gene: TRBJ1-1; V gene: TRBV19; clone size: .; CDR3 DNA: TGTGCCAGTAGGAGGGACAGGGGGCGCAGCACTGAAGCTTTCTTT; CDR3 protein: CASRRDRGRSTEAFF
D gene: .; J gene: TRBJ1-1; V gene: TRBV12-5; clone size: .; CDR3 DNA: TGTGCTAGTGGTTTGGTACCGGGGAACACTGAAGCTTTCTTT; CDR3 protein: CASGLVPGNTEAFF
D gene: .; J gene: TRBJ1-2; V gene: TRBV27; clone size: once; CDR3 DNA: TGTGCCAGCGGCTCGGTGAAGGGGGGCTACACCTTC; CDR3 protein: CASGSVKGGYTF
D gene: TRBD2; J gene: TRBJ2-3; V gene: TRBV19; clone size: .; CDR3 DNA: TGTGCCAGTTACGACCCGGGACTAGCAACAGATACGCAGTATTTT; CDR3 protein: CASYDPGLATDTQYF
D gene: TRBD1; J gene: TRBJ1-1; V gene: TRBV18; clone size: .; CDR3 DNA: TGTGCCAGCTCACCATTTCAGGGGGAAACTGAAGCTTTCTTT; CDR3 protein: CASSPFQGETEAFF
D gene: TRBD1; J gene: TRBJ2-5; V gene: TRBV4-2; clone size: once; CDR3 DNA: TGTGCCAGCAGCCCTCGCCTGACAGGGGAGGAGACCCAGTACTTC; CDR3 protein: CASSPRLTGEETQYF
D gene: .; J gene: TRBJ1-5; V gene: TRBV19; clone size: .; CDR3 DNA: TGTGCCAGTAGTATAGCAGGCTGGGAGCCCCAGCATTTT; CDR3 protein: CASSIAGWEPQHF
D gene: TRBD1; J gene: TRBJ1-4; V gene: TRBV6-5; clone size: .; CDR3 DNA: TGTGCCAGCAGTAAGACAGGGAGGGATAATGAAAAACTGTTTTTT; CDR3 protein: CASSKTGRDNEKLFF
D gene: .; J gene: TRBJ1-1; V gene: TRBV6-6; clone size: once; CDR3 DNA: TGTGCCAGCAGTAAACAGGGATCCCCCCCTGAAGCTTTCTTT; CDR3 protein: CASSKQGSPPEAFF
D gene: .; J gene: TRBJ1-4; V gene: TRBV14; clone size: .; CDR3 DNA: TGTGCCAGCAGTCGAAATTCGGGACACAGTGAAAAACTGTTTTTT; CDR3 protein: CASSRNSGHSEKLFF
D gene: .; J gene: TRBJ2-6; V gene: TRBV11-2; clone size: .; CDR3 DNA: TGTGCCAGCAGCTTAATCCGCTCTGGGGCCAACGTCCTGACTTTC; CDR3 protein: CASSLIRSGANVLTF
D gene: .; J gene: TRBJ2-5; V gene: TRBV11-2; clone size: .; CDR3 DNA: TGTGCCAGCAGCCTGATGATGGAGACCCAGTACTTC; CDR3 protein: CASSLMMETQYF
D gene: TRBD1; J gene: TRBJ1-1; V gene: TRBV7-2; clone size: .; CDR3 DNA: TGTGCCAGCAGCTGGGACAGGGACACTGAAGCTTTCTTT; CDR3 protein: CASSWDRDTEAFF
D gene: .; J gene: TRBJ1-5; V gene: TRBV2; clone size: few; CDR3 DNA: TGTGCCAGCAGTAGAACAGGGAATCAGCCCCAGCATTTT; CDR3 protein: CASSRTGNQPQHF
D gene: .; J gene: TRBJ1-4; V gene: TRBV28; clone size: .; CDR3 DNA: TGTGCCAGCAGTTTATCTGGTACAACTAATGAAAAACTGTTTTTT; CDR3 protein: CASSLSGTTNEKLFF
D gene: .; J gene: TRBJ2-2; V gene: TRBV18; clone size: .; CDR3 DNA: TGTGCCAGCTCACCGAACACCGGGGAGCTGTTTTTT; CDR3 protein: CASSPNTGELFF
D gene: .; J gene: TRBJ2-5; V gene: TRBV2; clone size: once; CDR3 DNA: TGTGCCAGCAGTGGGGACACTAAAGAGACCCAGTACTTC; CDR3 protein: CASSGDTKETQYF
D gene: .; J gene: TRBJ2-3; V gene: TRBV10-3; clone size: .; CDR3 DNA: TGTGCCATCAGTGGAAAGGCGGGAAGCCACACAGATACGCAGTATTTT; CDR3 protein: CAISGKAGSHTDTQYF
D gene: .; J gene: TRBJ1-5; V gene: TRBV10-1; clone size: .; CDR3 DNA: TGCGCCAGCAGCAGGGGAGGCAATCAGCCCCAGCATTTT; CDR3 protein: CASSRGGNQPQHF
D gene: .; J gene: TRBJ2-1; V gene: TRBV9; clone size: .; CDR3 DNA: TGTGCCAGCAGCGTATCTGGGACGACAAACTTTGAGCAGTTCTTC; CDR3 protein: CASSVSGTTNFEQFF
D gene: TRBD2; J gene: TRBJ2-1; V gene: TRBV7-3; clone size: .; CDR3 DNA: TGTGCCAGCAGCTTATCGCGAGGCGGGAGCTCCTACAATGAGCAGTTCTTC; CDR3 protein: CASSLSRGGSSYNEQFF
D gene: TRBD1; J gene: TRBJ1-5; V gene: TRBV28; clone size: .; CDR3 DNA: TGTGCCAGCAGAACCAGGGGGCTGGAGGATCAGCCCCAGCATTTT; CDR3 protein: CASRTRGLEDQPQHF
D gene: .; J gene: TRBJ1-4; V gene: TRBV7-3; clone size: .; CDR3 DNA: TGTGCCAGCAGTCCTCGACGGGGCGCGGAGAGGAAAAAACTGTTTTTT; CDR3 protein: CASSPRRGAERKKLFF
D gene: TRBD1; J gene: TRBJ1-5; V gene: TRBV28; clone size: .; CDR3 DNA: TGTGCCAGCAGCCGGACAGGGTTGCGGGAGCAGCCCCAGCATTTT; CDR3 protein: CASSRTGLREQPQHF
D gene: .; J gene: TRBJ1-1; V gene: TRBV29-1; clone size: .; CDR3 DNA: TGCAGCGCCCGCCCACACACCCGGGACACTGAAGCTTTCTTT; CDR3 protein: CSARPHTRDTEAFF
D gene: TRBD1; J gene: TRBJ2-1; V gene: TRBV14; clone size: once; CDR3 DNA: TGTGCCAGCAGCCAAGATTGGGGACAGGGGGCCTCCTACAATGAGCAGTTCTTC; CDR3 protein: CASSQDWGQGASYNEQFF
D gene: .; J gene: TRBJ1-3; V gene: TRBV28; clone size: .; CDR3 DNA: TGTGCCAGCAGCCACGAGACGGGTCACACCATATATTTT; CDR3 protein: CASSHETGHTIYF
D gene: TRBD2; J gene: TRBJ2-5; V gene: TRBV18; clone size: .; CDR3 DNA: TGTGCCAGCTCACCACCTAGCGGGGGGTCAGGGGAGACCCAGTACTTC; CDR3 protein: CASSPPSGGSGETQYF
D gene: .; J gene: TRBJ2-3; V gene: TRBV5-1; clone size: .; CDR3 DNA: TGCGCCAGCACGGACACAGATACGCAGTATTTT; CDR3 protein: CASTDTDTQYF
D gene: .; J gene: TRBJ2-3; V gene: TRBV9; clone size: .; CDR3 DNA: TGTGCCAGCAGCGTACACACAGATACGCAGTATTTT; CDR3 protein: CASSVHTDTQYF
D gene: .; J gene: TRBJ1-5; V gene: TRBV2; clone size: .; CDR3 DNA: TGTGCCAGCAGTGAAGTCAGGGCCTTGGGTCAGCCCCAGCATTTT; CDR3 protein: CASSEVRALGQPQHF
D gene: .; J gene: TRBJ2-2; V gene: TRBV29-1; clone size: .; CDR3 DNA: TGCAGCGTTGTAACCGGATACAACACCGGGGAGCTGTTTTTT; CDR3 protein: CSVVTGYNTGELFF
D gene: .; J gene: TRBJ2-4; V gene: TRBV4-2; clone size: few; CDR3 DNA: TGTGCCAGCAGCCAAGGCGGGATTTTGGACTTC; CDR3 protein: CASSQGGILDF
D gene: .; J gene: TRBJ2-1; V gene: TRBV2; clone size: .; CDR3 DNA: TGTGCCAGCAGACAAGGGACCCACAATGAGCAGTTCTTC; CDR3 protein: CASRQGTHNEQFF
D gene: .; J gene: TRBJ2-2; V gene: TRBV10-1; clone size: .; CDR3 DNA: TGCGCCAGCAGCCCCCTTGTGAACACCGGGGAGCTGTTTTTT; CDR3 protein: CASSPLVNTGELFF
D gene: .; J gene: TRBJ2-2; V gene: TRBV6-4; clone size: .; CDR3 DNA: TGTGCCAGCAGTGACCGCGGGGACACCGGGGAGCTGTTTTTT; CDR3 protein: CASSDRGDTGELFF
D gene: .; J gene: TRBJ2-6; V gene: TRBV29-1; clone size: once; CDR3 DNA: TGCAGCGTTGAAGATCCCACAGCCAACGTCCTGACTTTC; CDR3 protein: CSVEDPTANVLTF
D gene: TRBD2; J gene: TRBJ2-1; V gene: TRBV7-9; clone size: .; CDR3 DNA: TGTGCCAGCAGCTTAGCGGAGGGACTAAAAAATGAGCAGTTCTTC; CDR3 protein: CASSLAEGLKNEQFF
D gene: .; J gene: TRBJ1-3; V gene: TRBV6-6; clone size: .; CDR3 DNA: TGTGCCAGCAGTCACACTAGAAACACCATATATTTT; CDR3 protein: CASSHTRNTIYF
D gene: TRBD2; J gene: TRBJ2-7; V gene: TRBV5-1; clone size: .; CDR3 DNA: TGCGCCAGCAGCTTCAGGACTAGCGGGGGTATATCCTACGAGCAGTACTTC; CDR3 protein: CASSFRTSGGISYEQYF